The sequence of this T cell receptor (beta chain) was determined in a study of blood T cell repertoires in COVID-19. This CDR3 contains 14 residues. After removal of 3 bases from V and 4 bases from J, the junction contained 6 bases not matched to a gene. Germline V gene data show CDR1 as SGHRS and CDR2 as YFSETQ. Libraries were prepared by immunoSEQ multiplex PCR; TCRdb keeps only in-frame clonotypes and omits some of them. The table records 100,000 to 150,000 clones, around 83% of them present only once. The sequenced sample was peripheral blood. The chain couples TRBV5-1 to TRBJ1-2, with 7 bases matching TRBD1. This clonotype was sampled from a man older than 75 with active or convalescent COVID-19. The CDR3 spells CASSSGQNAYGYTF. CDR3 nucleotide sequence: TGCGCCAGCAGCTCGGGACAGAACGCCTATGGCTACACCTTC. Variable domain in full (rest from reference TRBV5-1 and TRBJ1-2): KAGVTQTPRYLIKTRGQQVTLSCSPISGHRSVSWYQQTPGQGLQFLFEYFSETQRNKGNFPGRFSGRQFSNSRSEMNVSTLELGDSALYLCASSSGQNAYGYTFGSGTRLTVV.